These 30 T cell receptor beta chains came from one sample sequenced in a study of shared clonotypes between healthy human individuals. Sequencing used immunoSEQ multiplex PCR; TCRdb keeps in-frame clones, though not all of them. This sample has roughly 1,500,000 clones; 97% to 99% occur once, and the top ten carry 0.36%. The sample was naive CD4+ T cells sorted from blood. Subset reported: CD45RA+ positively selected. These receptor sequences come from a man aged 25 to 40 in good health.

As regards this clone: The identical CDR3 is also encoded by other nucleotide sequences in the sample. This chain links TRBV28 with TRBJ2-2; D gene ambiguous. Germline CDR1 and CDR2: MDHEN and SYDVKM. Trimming pared 5 bases from V and 4 bases from J, leaving 5 bases between. This CDR3 is built from 12 residues. Written as DNA, the CDR3 is TGTGCCAGCAGTCTACTCACCGGGGAGCTGTTTTTT. This gives the protein CASSLLTGELFF.

This chain links TRBV18 with TRBJ1-5; D is undetermined. Germline assignment: CDR1 KGHSH and CDR2 LQKENI. This CDR3 has 14 amino acids. Deletions cut 6 bases from V and 0 bases from J, with 9 bases between. CDR3 amino acids: CASSPMDSNQPQHF. The DNA for the CDR3 is TGTGCCAGCTCCCCCATGGATAGCAATCAGCCCCAGCATTTT.

V gene TRBV11-1 combines with J gene TRBJ2-1; 11 nucleotides line up with TRBD2. Germline lookup yields CDR1 SGHAT and CDR2 FQDESV (reference sequence). CDR3 length: 15 amino acids. The ends lost 4 bases at V and 12 bases at J; junction bases unmatched: 11. CDR3 sequence: CASSSGLAGTIPQFF. DNA for the CDR3: TGTGCCAGCAGCTCCGGACTAGCGGGTACCATTCCGCAGTTCTTC.

The chain joins TRBV18 to TRBJ1-4; D perhaps matches TRBD1 (5 bases). Trimming took off 6 bases at V and 0 bases at J, with 17 bases between the two ends. This CDR3 region has 17 residues. Germline CDR1 KGHSH, CDR2 LQKENI. This CDR3 reads CASSQIPSRATNEKLFF. CDR3 bases: TGTGCCAGCTCCCAAATCCCCTCCAGGGCAACTAATGAAAAACTGTTTTTT.

V is TRBV27 and J is TRBJ2-5, with 9 bases identical to TRBD2. Germline-derived CDR1 and CDR2 are MNHEY and SMNVEV (reference sequence). This CDR3 has 13 amino acids. V gave up 7 bases and J gave up 9 bases; unmatched junction bases: 9. In DNA, the CDR3 is TGTGCCAGCACGGGTAGCGGGAGAGGGGCCCAGTACTTC. Translated: CASTGSGRGAQYF.

The chain is built from TRBV2 and TRBJ2-5, with TRBD2 identical over 13 bases. This CDR3 is built from 11 residues. The V gene end was trimmed by 8 bases and the J gene end by 13 bases; junction bases not matched to a gene: 4. Germline assignment: CDR1 SNHLY and CDR2 FYNNEI. The CDR3 DNA reads as TGTGCCAGCTGTGGGACTAGCGGGGTGTACTTC. The encoded protein is CASCGTSGVYF.

This rearrangement joins TRBV10-3 to TRBJ2-3, with D possibly being TRBD2 (5 bases). The germline V gene has CDR1 ENHRY and CDR2 SYGVKD. Trimming removed 5 bases at V and 1 base at J, with 13 bases between. The CDR3 contains 15 residues. The CDR3 DNA reads as TGTGCCATCAGTAATGGGGTAGCGCGCACAGATACGCAGTATTTT. Protein: CAISNGVARTDTQYF.

The chain carries TRBV6-5 and TRBJ2-1; 9 bases match TRBD2. The CDR3 totals 16 residues. V lost 0 bases to trimming and J lost 3 bases; unmatched junction nucleotides: 3. Germline V gene sequence: CDR1 MNHEY, CDR2 SVGAGI. CDR3: CASSYSPSGNYNEQFF. CDR3 in DNA: TGTGCCAGCAGTTACTCTCCTAGCGGGAACTACAATGAGCAGTTCTTC.

The J gene is TRBJ2-1, the V gene TRBV14; 8 bases match TRBD2. V lost 0 bases, J lost 7 bases, and 11 bases stayed unmatched. The CDR3 is 17 residues long. The germline CDR1 and CDR2 sequences are SGHDN and FVKESK. CDR3 bases: TGTGCCAGCAGCCAAGATGTTAGGATAGCGGGGATAAATGAGCAGTTCTTC. Protein sequence: CASSQDVRIAGINEQFF.

This chain joins TRBV19 and TRBJ2-1, with TRBD2 matching 10 bases. V was pared by 1 base and J by 7 bases, with 4 bases of the junction left unmatched. CDR1 and CDR2 (germline): LNHDA, SQIVND (reference sequence). The CDR3 covers 15 residues. The CDR3 nucleotides read TGTGCCAGTAGTATAGCAGCGGGAGGGCCGAATGAGCAGTTCTTC. It encodes CASSIAAGGPNEQFF.

This chain joins TRBV25-1 and TRBJ2-7; D remains ambiguous. The CDR3 has 11 amino acids. V lost 5 bases and J 1 base, leaving 3 bases between the germline ends. Germline values: CDR1 MGHDK, CDR2 SYGVNS. The chain's CDR3 is CASSLSYEQYF. The DNA for the CDR3 is TGTGCCAGCAGTCTGTCCTACGAGCAGTACTTC.

The chain employs TRBV29-1 and TRBJ2-1, with D maybe TRBD1 (7 bases). CDR1 and CDR2 from the germline V gene are SQVTM and ANQGSEA. Trimming removed 4 bases from V and 10 bases from J, with 17 bases in between. The CDR3 has 13 residues. CDR3 sequence: CSVVQGGPWEQFF. The CDR3 bases are TGCAGCGTTGTCCAGGGGGGCCCATGGGAGCAGTTCTTC.

This clone was observed once. This rearrangement joins TRBV7-3 to TRBJ2-2, with D possibly TRBD2 on 6 matching bases. The V gene's germline CDR1 is SGHTA and CDR2 FQGTGA. V lost 5 bases, J lost 0 bases, and 19 bases lay in between. The CDR3 consists of 18 residues. CDR3 bases: TGTGCCAGCAGCCCCTTGAGCCGCGGGATATCGAACACCGGGGAGCTGTTTTTT. It yields the protein CASSPLSRGISNTGELFF.

This rearrangement joins TRBV11-3 to TRBJ2-2; TRBD1 matches at 8 bases. The CDR3 covers 17 residues. V was pared by 5 bases and J by 6 bases, with 14 bases of the junction left unmatched. Per germline, CDR1 SGHNT and CDR2 YENEEA. The CDR3 bases are TGTGCCAGCAGCCCAGGCAGCAGGGGGCAATTCCCCGGGGAGCTGTTTTTT. This codes for CASSPGSRGQFPGELFF. Drawing the rest from reference TRBV11-3 and TRBJ2-2, the complete variable domain is EAGVVQSPRYKIIEKKQPVAFWCNPISGHNTLYWYLQNLGQGPELLIRYENEEAVDDSQLPKDRFSAERLKGVDSTLKIQPAELGDSAVYLCASSPGSRGQFPGELFFGEGSRLTVL.

The CDR3, as DNA: TGCGCCAGCAGCCCGACCGACAGGTTCCACAAAAACATTCAGTACTTC. Its protein product is CASSPTDRFHKNIQYF. The genes are TRBV5-1 and TRBJ2-4, with D possibly being TRBD1 (6 bases). The V end lost 4 bases, the J end lost 3 bases, and 17 bases lay between the germline ends. Germline-derived CDR1 and CDR2 are SGHRS and YFSETQ. This CDR3 is 16 amino acids long. The full variable domain, completed using reference TRBV5-1 and TRBJ2-4, is KAGVTQTPRYLIKTRGQQVTLSCSPISGHRSVSWYQQTPGQGLQFLFEYFSETQRNKGNFPGRFSGRQFSNSRSEMNVSTLELGDSALYLCASSPTDRFHKNIQYFGAGTRLSVL.

The chain combines TRBV4-1 with TRBJ2-5, with 9 bases fitting TRBD2. The trim removed 1 base at V and 6 bases at J, leaving 9 bases unmatched. Germline-derived CDR1 and CDR2 are MGHRA and YSYEKL. The CDR3 totals 16 residues. CDR3 residues: CASSQGGSGRWQTQYF. DNA for the CDR3: TGCGCCAGCAGCCAAGGGGGTAGCGGGAGATGGCAGACCCAGTACTTC.

The chain joins TRBV5-1 to TRBJ2-5, with 12 nucleotides matching TRBD2. In germline, CDR1 is SGHRS, CDR2 YFSETQ. This CDR3 spans 18 amino acids. V lost 0 bases and J lost 2; bases outside the gene matches: 8. The CDR3 DNA sequence: TGCGCCAGCAGCTTGGGAGGTCTAGCGGGAGGGACGCAAGAGACCCAGTACTTC. Translated: CASSLGGLAGGTQETQYF.

This rearrangement joins TRBV28 to TRBJ2-3, with TRBD1 identical over 9 bases. Germline V gives CDR1 MDHEN, CDR2 SYDVKM. The V and J ends lost 2 bases and 4 bases, in that order; junction bases with no gene match: 1. The CDR3 consists of 14 residues. The CDR3 DNA sequence: TGTGCCAGCAGTTTAGGGACAGGGCCAGATACGCAGTATTTT. Translation gives CASSLGTGPDTQYF.

The J gene is TRBJ2-2, the V gene TRBV7-9, with 9 nucleotides matching TRBD1. The V gene end was trimmed by 4 bases and the J gene end by 6 bases; junction bases not matched to a gene: 9. The germline V gene has CDR1 SEHNR and CDR2 FQNEAQ (reference sequence). This CDR3 has 16 residues. Here the CDR3 DNA reads TGTGCCAGCAGCTCCTCCGGGACAGGGTTCTCCGGGGAGCTGTTTTTT. Translated, it gives CASSSSGTGFSGELFF.

This clone was seen only once. The gene calls are TRBV11-2 and TRBJ2-7; 8 nucleotides match TRBD2. Losses at the gene ends were 5 bases for V and 4 bases for J; bases not matched to a gene: 7. The CDR3 consists of 14 residues. Germline V lookup: CDR1 SGHAT, CDR2 FQNNGV. The CDR3 region has the DNA TGTGCCAGCAGCGGAGCGGGAGTAGGTTACGAGCAGTACTTC. It is translated as CASSGAGVGYEQYF.

The gene calls are TRBV5-4 and TRBJ1-5, with D hard to call. Germline V CDR1 and CDR2: SGHNT, YYREEE (reference sequence). V shed 1 base and J shed 3 bases, with 2 bases lying between them. The CDR3 is made up of 12 amino acids. The CDR3 region is CASSLLNQPQHF. The CDR3 DNA reads as TGTGCCAGCAGCTTGCTCAATCAGCCCCAGCATTTT.

The chain uses TRBV7-6 and TRBJ2-7; 8 nucleotides match TRBD2. The V and J ends lost 2 bases and 6 bases, in that order; junction bases with no gene match: 6. CDR3 length equals 14 residues. Germline V gene lookup returns CDR1 SGHVS and CDR2 FNYEAQ. The CDR3 is CASSLKAGVSEQYF. In nucleotides, the CDR3 is TGTGCCAGCAGCTTAAAAGCGGGAGTTTCCGAGCAGTACTTC.

This chain connects TRBV7-9 to TRBJ2-6; D is perhaps TRBD1 (6 bases). V shed 5 bases and J shed 2 bases, with 13 bases lying between them. The V gene's germline CDR1 is SEHNR and CDR2 FQNEAQ (reference sequence). CDR3 length equals 16 residues. The DNA of the CDR3 is TGTGCCAGCAGCGTAAACACAGGGCCTGGGGCCAACGTCCTGACTTTC. This codes for CASSVNTGPGANVLTF.

This sequence joins TRBV2 and TRBJ2-2, with 11 bases fitting TRBD2. This CDR3 region has 15 residues. The germline V gene encodes CDR1 SNHLY and CDR2 FYNNEI. V trimming: 4 bases; J trimming: 6 bases; junction bases outside the gene matches: 4. The CDR3 region is CASSAGLAVAGELFF. The CDR3 nucleotides read TGTGCCAGCAGTGCGGGACTAGCGGTGGCCGGGGAGCTGTTTTTT.

This sequence joins TRBV7-9 and TRBJ2-3, with D possibly TRBD1 on 5 matching bases. Trimming shortened V by 5 bases and J by 2 bases, and 20 bases separated the two germline ends. The CDR3 sequence is 17 residues long. CDR1 is SEHNR and CDR2 is FQNEAQ in the germline V gene (reference sequence). The CDR3 is CASSPHWGRSYTDTQYF. The CDR3 DNA sequence: TGTGCCAGCAGCCCTCATTGGGGCAGGTCTTACACAGATACGCAGTATTTT.

The rearrangement links TRBV2 to TRBJ1-2; 7 bases agree with TRBD1. CDR3 length: 13 residues. The V segment lost 7 bases and the J segment 3 bases; nucleotides outside the gene matches: 5. Looked up from germline, CDR1 is SNHLY and CDR2 is FYNNEI. The CDR3 region has the DNA TGTGCCAGCAAACCGGGACAGTACTATGGCTACACCTTC. This encodes CASKPGQYYGYTF.

The chain uses TRBV20-1 and TRBJ2-5, with unresolved D. Deletions cut 6 bases from V and 3 bases from J, with 8 bases between. CDR1 is DFQATT and CDR2 is SNEGSKA in the germline V gene (reference sequence). CDR3 length equals 11 residues. As DNA, the CDR3 is TGCAGTGCCGCCATAGAAGAGACCCAGTACTTC. Protein product: CSAAIEETQYF.

This rearrangement joins TRBV18 to TRBJ2-1; TRBD2 agrees at 10 bases. The germline gives CDR1 KGHSH, CDR2 LQKENI. The CDR3 contains 17 residues. Trimming cost V 3 bases and J 2 bases; bases outside gene matches: 7. In nucleotides, the CDR3 is TGTGCCAGCTCACCTTACGTAGCGGGAGGTGCCTACAATGAGCAGTTCTTC. It yields the protein CASSPYVAGGAYNEQFF.

The chain joins TRBV5-1 to TRBJ2-1, with 11 positions matching TRBD2. This CDR3 has 15 amino acids. V dropped 3 bases and J dropped 7; count of bases not matched to a gene: 6. Germline CDR1 SGHRS, CDR2 YFSETQ. The CDR3 coding sequence is TGCGCCAGCAGCTCACTAGCGGGAGAACTTAATGAGCAGTTCTTC. Its translation is CASSSLAGELNEQFF.

The V call is TRBV5-1, the J call TRBJ2-1; a weak D match, TRBD2 (6 bases). The length of the CDR3 is 15 residues. CDR1 SGHRS and CDR2 YFSETQ come from the germline V gene. Trimming cost V 5 bases and J 7 bases, with 19 bases left between them. The CDR3: CASRIGTAVDNEQFF. CDR3 nucleotide sequence: TGCGCCAGCAGGATCGGGACTGCCGTGGATAATGAGCAGTTCTTC.